This T cell receptor beta chain was sequenced in a study of control samples from healthy donors and cancer patients. Some clones are missing from TCRdb's copy, which holds only in-frame ones; the method was immunoSEQ multiplex PCR. The sample lists about 150,000 clones, approximately 96% occurring once. This clone was picked up one time. With 6 bases clipped from V and 3 bases from J, the junction kept 7 bases outside the gene matches. CDR1 is SNHLY and CDR2 is FYNNEI in the germline V gene. The CDR3 length is 15 residues. Sequenced input: blood. The TCR originated in a man in his forties or fifties in good health. V and J are TRBV2 and TRBJ2-1; 8 bases match TRBD2. The CDR3 reads CASRISGGFYNEQFF. CDR3 sequence (DNA): TGTGCCAGCAGGATCAGCGGGGGCTTCTACAATGAGCAGTTCTTC.